Presented here are 23 T cell receptor beta chains from one specimen sequenced in a study of T cell repertoires in cytomegalovirus infection. TCRdb re-called the reads through MiXCR, storing one row per CDR3 protein. The profile shows under 250,000 distinct CDR3 sequences, approximately 7% of them singletons. The sample was PBMCs. These receptors were collected from a human donor in good health (CMV status not recorded). Some clones in this sample may be carry-over from other donors' samples.

This clonotype was seen at least ten times. The chain joins TRBV7-2 to TRBJ2-5; TRBD2 is a possible D gene (5 bases). V lost 5 bases, J lost 4 bases, and 14 bases lay in between. The CDR3 runs to 14 residues. In germline, CDR1 is SGHTA, CDR2 FQGNSA. Here the CDR3 DNA reads TGTGCCAGCAGCCGAGAACTAGAAGTAGAGACCCAGTACTTC. As protein: CASSRELEVETQYF.

At least ten counts were recorded for this clonotype. This chain connects TRBV10-3 to TRBJ2-3; the D is unclear. This CDR3 contains 14 residues. The V gene lost 6 bases and the J gene lost 1 base, with 11 bases spanning the gap. Per germline, CDR1 ENHRY and CDR2 SYGVKD. The CDR3 region is CAIRDTGRTDTQYF. The CDR3 DNA reads TGTGCCATCAGGGATACTGGGCGCACAGATACGCAGTATTTT.

This clonotype was counted at least ten times. The chain is built from TRBV11-2 and TRBJ2-3; D gene ambiguous. Germline CDR1 SGHAT, CDR2 FQNNGV. V was clipped by 5 bases and J by 3 bases, with 15 bases between them. The CDR3 has 15 residues. In nucleotides, the CDR3 is TGTGCCAGCAGCCCCTCACCCCCTGCGACAGATACGCAGTATTTT. This codes for CASSPSPPATDTQYF. Full variable domain (missing parts from reference TRBV11-2 and TRBJ2-3): EAGVAQSPRYKIIEKRQSVAFWCNPISGHATLYWYQQILGQGPKLLIQFQNNGVVDDSQLPKDRFSAERLKGVDSTLKIQPAKLEDSAVYLCASSPSPPATDTQYFGPGTRLTVL.

This clonotype was counted many times. This chain links TRBV20-1 with TRBJ1-1, with D possibly being TRBD1 (5 bases). Germline CDR1 DFQATT, CDR2 SNEGSKA (reference sequence). The CDR3 contains 11 residues. Trimming removed 7 bases from V and 5 bases from J, with 11 bases in between. The CDR3 loop reads CSGDSGTEAFF. The CDR3 DNA reads TGCAGTGGGGACTCGGGGACTGAAGCTTTCTTT.

The sample holds many counts of this clonotype. V is TRBV29-1 and J is TRBJ1-2, with D perhaps TRBD1 (6 bases). CDR1 is SQVTM, CDR2 ANQGSEA, per germline. The CDR3 loop spans 12 amino acids. Trimming took off 7 bases at V and 8 bases at J, with 17 bases between the two ends. DNA of the CDR3: TGCAGCGGTACGGACAGCTCGAGGGGCTACACCTTC. Encoded protein: CSGTDSSRGYTF.

At least ten counts were recorded for this clonotype. The chain employs TRBV5-1 and TRBJ1-1; D gene uncertain. Germline V gives CDR1 SGHRS, CDR2 YFSETQ. The CDR3 is made up of 15 amino acids. Between the trimmed V and J ends, which lost 0 bases and 0 bases, there was a span of 9 bases. The CDR3 DNA reads TGCGCCAGCAGCTTGGGGGCGGCATTGAACACTGAAGCTTTCTTT. The encoded protein is CASSLGAALNTEAFF.

The J gene is TRBJ1-5, the V gene TRBV13; 11 bases fit TRBD1. The CDR3 is 17 amino acids. Germline CDR1 reads PRHDT; CDR2 reads FYEKMQ (reference sequence). V shed 1 base, J shed 4 bases, and the junction held 6 bases outside the gene matches. The CDR3 bases are TGTGCCAGCAGCTTAGTCGGCGGGACAGGGGGAAATCAGCCCCAGCATTTT. The encoded protein is CASSLVGGTGGNQPQHF.

This clonotype was recorded at least ten times. The gene calls are TRBV9 and TRBJ2-2; possibly TRBD1 for D (6 bases). The CDR3 is made up of 15 amino acids. Germline loops: CDR1 SGDLS, CDR2 YYNGEE. Trimming cost V 9 bases and J 1 base, with 16 bases left between them. The CDR3 is CATTPGAVNTGELFF. The DNA of the CDR3 is TGTGCCACTACGCCAGGGGCAGTGAACACCGGGGAGCTGTTTTTT.

This clonotype was seen at least ten times. This CDR3 reads CASMGGTYNEQFF. CDR3 DNA sequence: TGTGCCAGTATGGGTGGCACCTACAATGAGCAGTTCTTC. The gene calls are TRBV19 and TRBJ2-1, with D unclear. V was shortened by 7 bases and J by 2 bases, with 9 bases between the two germline ends. Germline V gene data show CDR1 as LNHDA and CDR2 as SQIVND (reference sequence). The CDR3 is 13 amino acids.

This clonotype was counted at least ten times. This chain uses TRBV10-2 with TRBJ2-2; D perhaps matches TRBD1 (6 bases). The CDR3 length is 15 residues. The germline gives CDR1 WSHSY, CDR2 SAAADI. Trimming took 5 bases from V and 6 from J, leaving 16 bases between them. CDR3 nucleotide sequence: TGCGCCAGCAGTTTCTCCCCGACAGGATCCGGGGAGCTGTTTTTT. Protein product: CASSFSPTGSGELFF.

This clonotype was seen many times. The chain carries TRBV7-2 and TRBJ2-1, with 14 bases matching TRBD2. With V trimmed by 5 bases and J by 9 bases, 9 bases remained unmatched. The CDR3 contains 16 residues. Germline V gene sequence: CDR1 SGHTA, CDR2 FQGNSA. The CDR3 here is CASSPRTSGGPGEQFF. CDR3 DNA: TGTGCCAGCAGCCCCCGGACTAGCGGGGGGCCCGGTGAGCAGTTCTTC. Full variable domain (rest looked up from reference TRBV7-2 and TRBJ2-1): GAGVSQSPSNKVTEKGKDVELRCDPISGHTALYWYRQSLGQGLEFLIYFQGNSAPDKSGLPSDRFSAERTGGSVSTLTIQRTQQEDSAVYLCASSPRTSGGPGEQFFGPGTRLTVL.

This clonotype was seen more than once but under ten times. V usage is TRBV24-1 and J usage is TRBJ1-5; TRBD1 might be the D (6 bases). This CDR3 comprises 14 residues. Germline V gene lookup returns CDR1 KGHDR and CDR2 SFDVKD. Trimming left V 5 bases short and J 1 base short, with 8 bases between. CDR3 sequence reads: CATSGQVSNQPQHF. DNA for the CDR3: TGTGCCACCAGTGGACAGGTGAGCAATCAGCCCCAGCATTTT.

This chain's CDR3 is CASSSVGLEQFF. The CDR3, as DNA: TGTGCCAGCAGCTCCGTGGGACTTGAGCAGTTCTTC. The rearrangement joins TRBV11-2 to TRBJ2-1; maybe TRBD2 (6 bases). Trimming cost V 4 bases and J 9 bases, with 10 bases left between them. The CDR3 loop spans 12 amino acids. CDR1 and CDR2 from the germline V gene are SGHAT and FQNNGV.

This clonotype showed up many times. J is TRBJ1-3 and V is TRBV10-3; D is unclear. Germline loops: CDR1 ENHRY, CDR2 SYGVKD. This CDR3 has 14 amino acids. Trimming removed 3 bases at V and 2 bases at J, with 8 bases between. For the CDR3, the DNA is TGTGCCATCAGTGAACTCCCGGCTGGAAACACCATATATTTT. Its protein product is CAISELPAGNTIYF.

This clonotype has more than one count but fewer than ten. This chain uses TRBV5-6 with TRBJ2-3; D possibly corresponds to TRBD1 (6 bases). The CDR3 spans 15 residues. V shed 1 base and J shed 2 bases, with 11 bases lying between them. The germline gives CDR1 SGHDT, CDR2 YYEEEE. This chain's CDR3 is CASSLLGQPTDTQYF. CDR3 nucleotide sequence: TGTGCCAGCAGCTTGCTAGGACAGCCCACAGATACGCAGTATTTT.

This clonotype has ten or more counts. J is TRBJ1-2 and V is TRBV4-3; TRBD1 agrees at 10 bases. J was trimmed by 6 bases and V by 2 bases; bases with no gene match: 9. CDR1 is LGHNA and CDR2 is YSLEER in the germline V gene. CDR3 size: 16 residues. As DNA, the CDR3 is TGCGCCAGCAGCCAATCATTCCCGGGACAGGGGCATGGCTACACCTTC. The encoded protein is CASSQSFPGQGHGYTF.

In its sample, this clonotype was seen many times. The V and J genes are TRBV11-3 and TRBJ1-1; no definite D call. The CDR3 runs to 14 residues. Per germline, CDR1 SGHNT and CDR2 YENEEA. V was cut by 4 bases and J by 1 base, with 10 bases left in between. CDR3 region: CASSSFHGNTEAFF. CDR3 nucleotide sequence: TGTGCCAGCAGCTCCTTCCACGGGAACACTGAAGCTTTCTTT.

In its sample, this clonotype was seen many times. The chain uses TRBV20-1 and TRBJ2-7, with TRBD2 matching over 12 bases. This CDR3 has 19 amino acids. Trimming at V came to 2 bases and at J to 2 bases, leaving 16 bases not matched to a gene. Germline loops: CDR1 DFQATT, CDR2 SNEGSKA (reference sequence). This CDR3 is CSARSSTASGGATAYEQYF. The CDR3 coding sequence is TGCAGTGCTAGATCCTCCACCGCTAGCGGGGGGGCCACGGCCTACGAGCAGTACTTC.

This rearrangement joins TRBV6-2 or TRBV6-3 to TRBJ2-3; TRBD2 aligns across 7 bases. CDR1 is MNHEY, CDR2 SVGEGT, per germline. V shed 0 bases and J 2 bases; nucleotides not matched to a gene: 5. This CDR3 comprises 16 residues. In DNA, the CDR3 is TGTGCCAGCAGTTACTCCCGACTAGCTCACACAGATACGCAGTATTTT. Amino acids: CASSYSRLAHTDTQYF.

This clonotype was seen ten or more times. This chain connects TRBV28 to TRBJ1-2; D is unresolved. Germline assignment: CDR1 MDHEN and CDR2 SYDVKM. Trimming pared 3 bases from V and 8 bases from J, leaving 16 bases between. The CDR3 covers 14 residues. The CDR3 sequence is CASSLNGRAEGYTF. The CDR3 nucleotides are TGTGCCAGCAGTTTGAATGGTCGTGCGGAGGGCTACACCTTC.

This clonotype was found many times. The chain links TRBV29-1 to TRBJ1-1; D gene unclear. Trimming stripped 4 bases from V and 1 base from J, with 7 bases between. The CDR3 has 12 residues. The V gene's germline CDR1 is SQVTM and CDR2 ANQGSEA. In DNA form, the CDR3 reads TGCAGCGTTGCAGGCCAGAACACTGAAGCTTTCTTT. Translation: CSVAGQNTEAFF.

This clonotype was counted many times. This chain uses TRBV19 with TRBJ1-2, with TRBD1 matching over 7 bases. Trimming cost V 4 bases and J 6 bases; bases outside gene matches: 8. In germline, CDR1 is LNHDA, CDR2 SQIVND (reference sequence). The CDR3 extends over 14 amino acids. In nucleotides, the CDR3 is TGTGCCAGTAGTAGTCTACAGGGGCTTGATGGCTACACCTTC. It translates to CASSSLQGLDGYTF.

At least ten counts were recorded for this clonotype. The rearrangement uses TRBV29-1 and TRBJ2-1; TRBD1 or TRBD2 may be the D gene (5 bases each). CDR1 and CDR2 (germline): SQVTM, ANQGSEA. With 8 bases removed from V and 6 bases from J, the gap between germline ends came to 20 bases. CDR3 length: 14 residues. CDR3: CSLARAGKSNEQFF. CDR3 bases: TGCAGCTTGGCGAGGGCAGGGAAGTCCAATGAGCAGTTCTTC.